This T cell receptor (beta chain) was recorded in a study of T-cell reconstitution after alpha-beta-depleted transplantation in children. Unique molecular identifiers were built into the TCRbeta library. Using its own MiXCR run on the PCR reads, TCRdb lists one record per CDR3 protein. The sample shows 600,000 to 700,000 distinct CDR3 sequences, 16% of them seen only once. This clonotype was recorded many times. In germline, CDR1 is LNHNV, CDR2 YYDKDF (reference sequence). V lost 0 bases and J lost 6, with 9 bases in between. This CDR3 has 14 residues. The TCR sequence derives from a human donor who donated a stem cell graft to a child with acute myeloid leukemia. The chain is built from TRBV15 and TRBJ1-5; D is unresolved. The sample in question was PBMCs from the stem cell graft donor, obtained from the stem cell graft. The chain's CDR3 is CATSRDKGLQPQHF. The CDR3 coding sequence is TGTGCCACCAGCAGAGATAAAGGGCTTCAGCCCCAGCATTTT.